The T cell receptor beta chain under discussion was sequenced for a study of cytotoxic CD8 clonotypes in ibrutinib-treated CLL. On the study more broadly: Recorded responses included approximately 25 partial and 2 complete; following median 68 months, approximately 14 stayed remitted and about 12 progressed.

Depths of 1 in 200,000 to 1 in 1 million T cells were the sequencing target. The table came from immunoSEQ multiplex PCR; TCRdb's copy has only in-frame clones and leaves some out. In the table there are approximately 320,000 clones, 67% of which are singletons. General study points: A rise in clonality was seen at ibrutinib response, and a fall back toward baseline was seen at progression.

Points on this clone: Its antigen remains unidentified.

The material was PBMCs, obtained after 36 months of ibrutinib treatment. The TCR comes from a human donor with chronic lymphocytic leukemia.

DNA for the CDR3: TGCAGCGGTACAGGGAGAGAGACCCAGTACTTC. It is translated as CSGTGRETQYF. The rearrangement uses TRBV29-1 and TRBJ2-5; the D gene is possibly TRBD1 (6 bases). The CDR3 runs to 11 residues. Trimming cost V 7 bases and J 4 bases, with 10 bases left between them. Germline-derived CDR1 and CDR2 are SQVTM and ANQGSEA.